The T cell receptor beta chain described here comes from a study of blood T cell repertoires in COVID-19. On the study more broadly: Spain, Italy and the United States supplied samples that represented acute and convalescent COVID-19. PBMCs, B-cell-depleted T cells, or T cells provided the cDNA or gDNA that made up the material.

Original methodology: The authors estimated nucleated cell counts from reference gene primer amplification. Repertoires were generated with immunoSEQ multiplex PCR, while TCRdb's copy carries only in-frame clones and drops some. V and J calls and clone size are copied from that table; D and trimming were computed from the DNA. The sample yields about 53,000 clones, 85% to 95% seen once. Germline assignment: CDR1 LGHDT and CDR2 YNNKEL (reference sequence). This CDR3 has 14 residues. J lost 4 bases, V lost 4 bases, and 7 bases had no gene match. This TCR came from a human donor in a cohort sampled during active COVID-19. Material for sequencing was peripheral blood. The chain couples TRBV3-1 (or the pseudogene TRBV3-2) to TRBJ2-7, with 7 positions matching TRBD1. The CDR3 protein is CASSPRDSLYEQYV. DNA of the CDR3: TGTGCCAGCAGCCCCCGGGACAGTCTTTACGAGCAGTACGTC.